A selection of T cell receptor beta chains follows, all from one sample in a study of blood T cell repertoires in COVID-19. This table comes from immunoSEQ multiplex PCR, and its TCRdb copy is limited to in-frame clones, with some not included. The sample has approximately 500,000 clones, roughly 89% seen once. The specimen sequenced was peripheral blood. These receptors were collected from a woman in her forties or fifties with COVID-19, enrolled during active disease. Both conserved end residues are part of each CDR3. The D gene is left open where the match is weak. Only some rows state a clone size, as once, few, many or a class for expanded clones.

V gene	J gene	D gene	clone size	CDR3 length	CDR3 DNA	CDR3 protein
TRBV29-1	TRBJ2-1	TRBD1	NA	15	TGCAGCGCAGCAGGGGGCCGCCTCTCCTACAATGAGCAGTTCTTC	CSAAGGRLSYNEQFF
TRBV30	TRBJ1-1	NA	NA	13	TGTGCCTGGAGGCGCAGGGAGGGAACTGAAGCTTTCTTT	CAWRRREGTEAFF
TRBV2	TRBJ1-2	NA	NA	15	TGTGCCAGCAGCCTAACCCTGGTCCATAACTATGGCTACACCTTC	CASSLTLVHNYGYTF
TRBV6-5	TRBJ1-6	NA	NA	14	TGTGCCAGCTGCTCAGATTTTTATAATTCACCCCTCCACTTT	CASCSDFYNSPLHF
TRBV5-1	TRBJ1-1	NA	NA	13	TGCGCCAGCAGCTTGGAAGGGGGTACTGAAGCTTTCTTT	CASSLEGGTEAFF
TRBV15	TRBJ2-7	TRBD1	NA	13	TGTGCCCTCCAGGGGGCGAAAATCTACGAGCAGTACTTC	CALQGAKIYEQYF
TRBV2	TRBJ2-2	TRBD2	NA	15	TGTGCCAGCATGATAACTAGCGGGGGGTCCGGGGAGCTGTTTTTT	CASMITSGGSGELFF
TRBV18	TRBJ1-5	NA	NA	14	TGTGCCAGCTCAAGGGAGGGGGGCGTACAGCCCCAGCATTTT	CASSREGGVQPQHF
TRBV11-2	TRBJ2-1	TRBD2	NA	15	TGTGCCAGCAGCCTAAGCGGGGGGGCGACCAATGAGCAGTTCTTC	CASSLSGGATNEQFF
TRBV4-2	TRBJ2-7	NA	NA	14	TGTGCCAGCAGCCCACAGCCGCTCTCCTACGAGCAGTACTTC	CASSPQPLSYEQYF
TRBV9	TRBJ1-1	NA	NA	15	TGTGCCAGCAGCCCTTCTCTGGGCAAGAACACTGAAGCTTTCTTT	CASSPSLGKNTEAFF
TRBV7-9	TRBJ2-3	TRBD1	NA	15	TGTGCCAGCAGCCCCCGGGACAGGTTCACAGATACGCAGTATTTT	CASSPRDRFTDTQYF
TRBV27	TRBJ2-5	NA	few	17	TGTGCCAGCAGACCGTATTGGACAGAGAGAATCCAAGAGACCCAGTACTTC	CASRPYWTERIQETQYF
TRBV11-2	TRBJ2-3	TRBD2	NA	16	TGTGCCAGCAGCTTCTTAGCGGGTTTCGTCCCAGATACGCAGTATTTT	CASSFLAGFVPDTQYF
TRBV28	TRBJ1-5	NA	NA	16	TGTGCCAGCAGTTTATGGGCAGGGAATAGCAATCAGCCCCAGCATTTT	CASSLWAGNSNQPQHF
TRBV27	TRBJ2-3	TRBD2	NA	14	TGTGCCAGCAGGAGGAGCGGGGGCACAGATACGCAGTATTTT	CASRRSGGTDTQYF
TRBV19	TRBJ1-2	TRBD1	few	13	TGTGCCAGTAGTCTAGGACAGGGGCGAGGCTACACCTTC	CASSLGQGRGYTF
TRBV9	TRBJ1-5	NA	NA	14	TGTGCCAGCAGCGTAGAACAGGGCAATCAGCCCCAGCATTTT	CASSVEQGNQPQHF
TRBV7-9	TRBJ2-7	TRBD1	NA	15	TGTGCCAGCAGCTCGGGACAGGGTTTCACCTACGAGCAGTACTTC	CASSSGQGFTYEQYF
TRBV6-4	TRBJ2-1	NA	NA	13	TGTGCCAGCAGTATCGGGACTCACAATGAGCAGTTCTTC	CASSIGTHNEQFF
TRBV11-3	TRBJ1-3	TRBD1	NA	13	TGTGCCAGCAGCCTGGACAGGGAGAACACCATATATTTT	CASSLDRENTIYF
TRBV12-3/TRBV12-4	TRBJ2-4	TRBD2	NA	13	TGTGCCAGCACCCCCCAACCGGGGGGGATTCAGTACTTC	CASTPQPGGIQYF
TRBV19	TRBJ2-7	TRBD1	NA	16	TGTGCCAGTAGTCGCGCAACCAGGGACAGATCCTACGAGCAGTACTTC	CASSRATRDRSYEQYF
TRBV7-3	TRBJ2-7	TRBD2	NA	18	TGTGCCAGCAGCTTAATCCGCCTAGCGGGGGGACAAGCAGACGAGCAGTACTTC	CASSLIRLAGGQADEQYF
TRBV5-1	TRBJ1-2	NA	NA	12	TGCGCCAGCAGGACAGACAACTATGGCTACACCTTC	CASRTDNYGYTF
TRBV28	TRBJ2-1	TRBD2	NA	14	TGTGCTTCGCTCTCGGGGGGTCCCTACAATGAGCAGTTCTTC	CASLSGGPYNEQFF
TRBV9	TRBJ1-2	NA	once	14	TGTGCCAGCAGCGTAGCAGGGGCGGACTATGGCTACACCTTC	CASSVAGADYGYTF
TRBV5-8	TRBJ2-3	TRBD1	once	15	TGTGCCAGCAGCTCGACAGGGGTGTACACAGATACGCAGTATTTT	CASSSTGVYTDTQYF
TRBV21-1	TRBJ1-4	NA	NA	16	TGTGCCAGCAGCGACGGCCGGGGGGCAGGTAATGAAAAACTGTTTTTT	CASSDGRGAGNEKLFF
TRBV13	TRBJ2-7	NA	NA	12	TGTGCCAGCAGCTTATCACAGTACGAGCAGTACTTC	CASSLSQYEQYF
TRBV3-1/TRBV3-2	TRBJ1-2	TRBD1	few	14	TGTGCCAGCAGCCACCTGACAGGGGAGGATGGCTACACCTTC	CASSHLTGEDGYTF
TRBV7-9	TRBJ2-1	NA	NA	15	TGTGCCAGCCTTCATCAACAGGGATCCTACAATGAGCAGTTCTTC	CASLHQQGSYNEQFF
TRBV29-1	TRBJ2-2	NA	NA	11	TGCAGCGTTGAACAAACCGGGGAGCTGTTTTTT	CSVEQTGELFF
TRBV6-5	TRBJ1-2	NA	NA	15	TGTGCCAGCAGTTACTCGGGACGGGGGAGGGCTGGCTACACCTTC	CASSYSGRGRAGYTF
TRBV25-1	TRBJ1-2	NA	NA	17	TGTGCCAGCAGCGCGGCCGGGAGTAGGGAATCGGGCTATGGCTACACCTTC	CASSAAGSRESGYGYTF
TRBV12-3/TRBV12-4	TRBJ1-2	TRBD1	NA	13	TGTGCCAGCAGTGTTACAGGGGAAGGAGGCTACACCTTC	CASSVTGEGGYTF
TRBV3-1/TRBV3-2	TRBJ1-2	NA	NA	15	TGTGCCAGCAGCCAAGGCCCCCAGGGCGACTATGGCTACACCTTC	CASSQGPQGDYGYTF